This TCR beta chain is from a study of OX40 agonist ivuxolimab in advanced cancers. Profiled with immunoSEQ multiplex PCR; TCRdb holds only in-frame clones, not every one. The sample records fewer than 90,000 clones, 85% to 90% being singletons. Per germline, CDR1 MDHEN and CDR2 SYDVKM. This CDR3 is built from 15 residues. With 7 bases removed from V and 4 bases from J, the gap between germline ends came to 14 bases. This clonotype was sampled from an adult with an advanced solid tumor such as melanoma, head and neck, liver or kidney cancer. The rearrangement uses TRBV28 and TRBJ1-6; D call uncertain. The specimen was CD4+ or CD8+ T cells sorted from blood, collected in a trial of the OX40 agonist ivuxolimab. The CDR3 reads CASISYTDYNSPLHF. Here the CDR3 DNA reads TGTGCCAGCATCTCCTATACAGATTATAATTCACCCCTCCACTTT.